The sequence of this T cell receptor (beta chain) was determined in a study of blood T cell repertoires in COVID-19. CDR1 and CDR2 (germline): LGHNA, YNFKEQ. This CDR3 comprises 17 residues. Trimming cost V 2 bases and J 5 bases; bases outside gene matches: 12. Libraries were prepared by immunoSEQ multiplex PCR; TCRdb keeps only in-frame clonotypes and omits some of them. The profile covers about 670,000 clones, with 70% to 90% appearing a single time and under 0.3% taken by the ten largest. The chain uses TRBV4-2 and TRBJ2-3; 8 nucleotides agree with TRBD2. The receptor's source is a woman aged 18-29 years with acute or convalescent COVID-19. What was sequenced was peripheral blood. CDR3: CASSQPIGGGPRDTQYF. DNA of the CDR3: TGTGCCAGCAGCCAACCCATTGGCGGGGGGCCGCGAGATACGCAGTATTTT.